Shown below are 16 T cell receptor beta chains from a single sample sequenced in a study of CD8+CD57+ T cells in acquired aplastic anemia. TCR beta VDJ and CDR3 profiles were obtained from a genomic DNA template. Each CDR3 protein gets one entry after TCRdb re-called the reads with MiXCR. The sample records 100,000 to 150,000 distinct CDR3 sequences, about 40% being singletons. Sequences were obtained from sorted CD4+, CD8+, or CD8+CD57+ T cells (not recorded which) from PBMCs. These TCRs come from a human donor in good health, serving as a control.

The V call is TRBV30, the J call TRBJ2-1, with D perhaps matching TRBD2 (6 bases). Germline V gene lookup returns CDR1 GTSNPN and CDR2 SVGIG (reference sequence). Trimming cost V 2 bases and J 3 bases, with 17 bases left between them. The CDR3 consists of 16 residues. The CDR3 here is CAWSRVSASVYNEQFF. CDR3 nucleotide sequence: TGTGCCTGGAGTCGGGTATCGGCTAGCGTCTACAATGAGCAGTTCTTC.

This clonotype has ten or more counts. The CDR3: CASSFGSGQETQYF. CDR3 nucleotides: TGTGCCAGCAGCTTCGGTAGCGGGCAAGAGACCCAGTACTTC. V gene TRBV7-9 combines with J gene TRBJ2-5, with 7 bases aligning to TRBD2. The CDR3 contains 14 residues. Germline V gene sequence: CDR1 SEHNR, CDR2 FQNEAQ (reference sequence). Trimming at V came to 3 bases and at J to 2 bases, leaving 3 bases not matched to a gene.

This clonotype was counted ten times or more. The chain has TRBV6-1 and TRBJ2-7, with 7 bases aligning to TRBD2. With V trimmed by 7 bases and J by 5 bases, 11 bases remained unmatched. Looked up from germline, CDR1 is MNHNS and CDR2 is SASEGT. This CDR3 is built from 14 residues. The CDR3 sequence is CASTKWGGVDEQYF. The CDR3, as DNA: TGTGCCAGCACCAAATGGGGGGGAGTTGACGAGCAGTACTTC.

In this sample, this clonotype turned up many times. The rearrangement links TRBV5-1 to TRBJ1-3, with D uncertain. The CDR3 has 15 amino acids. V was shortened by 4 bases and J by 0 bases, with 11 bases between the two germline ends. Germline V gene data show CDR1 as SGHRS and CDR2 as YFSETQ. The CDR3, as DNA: TGCGCCAGCAGCCTGGAGCCTCACTCTGGAAACACCATATATTTT. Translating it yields CASSLEPHSGNTIYF.

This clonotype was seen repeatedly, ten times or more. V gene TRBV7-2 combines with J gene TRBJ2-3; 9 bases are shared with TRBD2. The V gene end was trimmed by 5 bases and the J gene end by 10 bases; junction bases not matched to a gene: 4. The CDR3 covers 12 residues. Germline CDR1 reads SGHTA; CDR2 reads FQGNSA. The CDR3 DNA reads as TGTGCCAGCAGCCCGGGACTAGCTGCGCAGTATTTT. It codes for CASSPGLAAQYF.

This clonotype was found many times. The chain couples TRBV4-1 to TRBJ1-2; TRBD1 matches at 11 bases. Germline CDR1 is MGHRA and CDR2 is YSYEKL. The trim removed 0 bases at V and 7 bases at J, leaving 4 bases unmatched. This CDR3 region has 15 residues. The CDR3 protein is CASSQESGTGGGYTF. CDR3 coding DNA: TGCGCCAGCAGCCAAGAATCCGGGACAGGGGGTGGCTACACCTTC.

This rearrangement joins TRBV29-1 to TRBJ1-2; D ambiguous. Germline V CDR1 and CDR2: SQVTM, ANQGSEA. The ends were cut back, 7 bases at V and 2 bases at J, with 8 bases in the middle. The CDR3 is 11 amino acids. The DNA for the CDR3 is TGCAGCGCCGCGGGGAACTATGGCTACACCTTC. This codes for CSAAGNYGYTF.

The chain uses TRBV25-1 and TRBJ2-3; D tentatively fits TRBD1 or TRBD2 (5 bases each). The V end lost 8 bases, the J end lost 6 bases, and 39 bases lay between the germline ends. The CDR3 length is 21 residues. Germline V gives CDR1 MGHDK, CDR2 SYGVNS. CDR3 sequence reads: CASSTPGATPQPGASSDTQYF. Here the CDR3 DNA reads TGTGCCAGCTCAACACCTGGCGCAACCCCCCAGCCCGGGGCGAGCAGCGATACGCAGTATTTT. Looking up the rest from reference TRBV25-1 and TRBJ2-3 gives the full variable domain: EADIYQTPRYLVIGTGKKITLECSQTMGHDKMYWYQQDPGMELHLIHYSYGVNSTEKGDLSSESTVSRIRTEHFPLTLESARPSHTSQYLCASSTPGATPQPGASSDTQYFGPGTRLTVL.

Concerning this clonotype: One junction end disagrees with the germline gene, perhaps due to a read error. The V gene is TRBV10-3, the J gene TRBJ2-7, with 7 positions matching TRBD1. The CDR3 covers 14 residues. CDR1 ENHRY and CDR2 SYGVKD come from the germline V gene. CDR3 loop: CASSDRDSSYEQYF. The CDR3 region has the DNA TGTGCCAGCAGTGACCGGGACAGTTCCTACGAGCAGTACTTC.

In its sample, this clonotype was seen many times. In DNA form, the CDR3 reads TGTGCCAGCAAGTTGGCGGACGAGCAGTACTTC. This encodes CASKLADEQYF. This chain links TRBV11-3 with TRBJ2-7; unclear D gene. CDR1 is SGHNT, CDR2 YENEEA, per germline. The CDR3 has 11 residues. V was clipped by 7 bases and J by 5 bases, with 9 bases between them. Complete variable domain (other parts from reference TRBV11-3 and TRBJ2-7): EAGVVQSPRYKIIEKKQPVAFWCNPISGHNTLYWYLQNLGQGPELLIRYENEEAVDDSQLPKDRFSAERLKGVDSTLKIQPAELGDSAVYLCASKLADEQYFGPGTRLTVT.

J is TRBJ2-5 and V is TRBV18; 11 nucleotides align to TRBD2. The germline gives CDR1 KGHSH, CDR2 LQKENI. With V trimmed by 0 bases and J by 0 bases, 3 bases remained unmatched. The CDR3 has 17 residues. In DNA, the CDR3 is TGTGCCAGCTCACCACCGACTAGCGGGACGTACCAAGAGACCCAGTACTTC. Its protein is CASSPPTSGTYQETQYF.

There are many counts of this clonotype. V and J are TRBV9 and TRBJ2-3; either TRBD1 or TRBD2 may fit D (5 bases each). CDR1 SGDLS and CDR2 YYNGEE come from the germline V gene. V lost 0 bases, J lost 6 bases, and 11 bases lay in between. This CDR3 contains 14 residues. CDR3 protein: CASSVAQGGDTQYF. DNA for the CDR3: TGTGCCAGCAGCGTAGCTCAGGGCGGGGATACGCAGTATTTT.

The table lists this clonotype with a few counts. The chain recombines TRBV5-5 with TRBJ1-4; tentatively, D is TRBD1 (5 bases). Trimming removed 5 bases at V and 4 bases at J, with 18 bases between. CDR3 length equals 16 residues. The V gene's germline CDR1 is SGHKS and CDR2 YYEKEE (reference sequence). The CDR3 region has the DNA TGTGCCAGCAGTTCTCAAGGAAGGGGCCTTAATGAAAAACTGTTTTTT. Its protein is CASSSQGRGLNEKLFF.

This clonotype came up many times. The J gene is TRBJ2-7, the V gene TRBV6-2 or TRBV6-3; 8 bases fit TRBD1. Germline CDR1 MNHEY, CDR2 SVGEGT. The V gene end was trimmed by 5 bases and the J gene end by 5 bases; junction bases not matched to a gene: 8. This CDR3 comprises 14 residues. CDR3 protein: CASSLTGGRNEQYF. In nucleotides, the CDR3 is TGTGCCAGCAGTCTCACAGGGGGTCGGAACGAGCAGTACTTC.

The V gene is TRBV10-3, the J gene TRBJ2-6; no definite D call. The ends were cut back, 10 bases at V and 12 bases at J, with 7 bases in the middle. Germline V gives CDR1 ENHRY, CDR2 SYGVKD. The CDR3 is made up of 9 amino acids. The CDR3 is CASSSVLTF. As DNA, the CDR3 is TGTGCCAGCTCATCCGTCCTGACTTTC.

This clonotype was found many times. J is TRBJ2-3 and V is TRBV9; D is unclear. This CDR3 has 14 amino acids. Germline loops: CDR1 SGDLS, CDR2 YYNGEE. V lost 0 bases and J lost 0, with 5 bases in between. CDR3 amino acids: CASSVVESTDTQYF. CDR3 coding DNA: TGTGCCAGCAGCGTAGTTGAGAGCACAGATACGCAGTATTTT.